A single sample gave rise to the 32 T cell receptor beta chains below, sequenced in a study of T cells in Graves' hyperthyroidism and ophthalmopathy. It was RNA transcripts that yielded the amplified TCR beta CDR3 regions. HTBI primers drove first-round RT-PCR of the TCR CDR3. TCRdb fed the multiplex PCR reads into MiXCR, producing one record per CDR3 protein. This table holds about 520,000 distinct CDR3 sequences, around 24% found once. Sequenced: blood. These receptors were taken from a woman aged 30 to 39 with Graves' ophthalmopathy.

There are a few counts of this clonotype. This chain uses TRBV12-3 or TRBV12-4 with TRBJ2-1, with D tentatively TRBD2 (6 bases). V was cut by 4 bases and J by 4 bases, with 14 bases left in between. The CDR3 sequence is 15 residues long. Here the CDR3 reads CASSSAGSAYNEQFF. CDR3 nucleotides: TGTGCCAGCAGTTCGGCGGGAAGTGCGTACAATGAGCAGTTCTTC.

Ten or more counts support this clonotype. V is TRBV28 and J is TRBJ1-2; no definite D call. The CDR3 spans 11 residues. V lost 6 bases and J lost 4, with 6 bases in between. Germline lookup yields CDR1 MDHEN and CDR2 SYDVKM. The CDR3 DNA reads TGTGCCAGCAGACCGTCCTATGGCTACACCTTC. This codes for CASRPSYGYTF.

This chain uses TRBV28 with TRBJ2-7; tentative D call: TRBD2 (7 bases). The CDR3 totals 17 residues. Trimming shortened V by 4 bases and J by 0 bases, and 19 bases separated the two germline ends. Germline V gene lookup returns CDR1 MDHEN and CDR2 SYDVKM. The CDR3 DNA is TGTGCCAGCAGTTCCCCGGGGGGCGGGAGAAACTCCTACGAGCAGTACTTC. This gives the protein CASSSPGGGRNSYEQYF.

This clonotype has just a few counts. CDR3 sequence: CASSIVPSGANVLTF. The CDR3 coding sequence is TGTGCCAGTAGTATAGTACCCTCTGGGGCCAACGTCCTGACTTTC. The genes are TRBV19 and TRBJ2-6; D gene ambiguous. CDR1 is LNHDA, CDR2 SQIVND, per germline (reference sequence). This CDR3 region has 15 residues. V lost 1 base and J 0 bases, leaving 4 bases between the germline ends.

The rearrangement uses TRBV15 and TRBJ2-5; weak D call: TRBD1 (6 bases). CDR1 LNHNV and CDR2 YYDKDF come from the germline V gene (reference sequence). Between the trimmed V and J ends, which lost 0 bases and 3 bases, there was a span of 11 bases. The CDR3 is 15 amino acids. The DNA for the CDR3 is TGTGCCACCAGCAGAGATCCCACAGGGAAAGAGACCCAGTACTTC. Its translation: CATSRDPTGKETQYF. Based on the CDR3 plus reference TRBV15 and TRBJ2-5, the full variable domain is DAMVIQNPRYQVTQFGKPVTLSCSQTLNHNVMYWYQQKSSQAPKLLFHYYDKDFNNEADTPDNFQSRRPNTSFCFLDIRSPGLGDTAMYLCATSRDPTGKETQYFGPGTRLLVL.

This clonotype was picked up many times. This rearrangement joins TRBV15 to TRBJ2-7, with D unclear. This CDR3 has 13 amino acids. Trimming cost V 2 bases and J 3 bases, with 8 bases left between them. The germline V gene encodes CDR1 LNHNV and CDR2 YYDKDF (reference sequence). CDR3 residues: CATSRNQFYEQYF. CDR3 in DNA: TGTGCCACCAGCAGAAATCAGTTCTACGAGCAGTACTTC.

The V and J genes are TRBV4-1 and TRBJ2-7; tentatively, D is TRBD1 (5 bases). This CDR3 has 13 residues. Trimming took 3 bases from V and 4 from J, leaving 10 bases between them. Germline CDR1 reads MGHRA; CDR2 reads YSYEKL. CDR3 nucleotides: TGCGCCAGCAGCCACCCGACAGTTTACGAGCAGTACTTC. It encodes CASSHPTVYEQYF.

This clonotype was counted at least ten times. The rearrangement joins TRBV20-1 to TRBJ2-2, with unresolved D. Trimming took 5 bases from V and 4 from J, leaving 8 bases between them. The CDR3 runs to 12 residues. Germline CDR1 reads DFQATT; CDR2 reads SNEGSKA (reference sequence). The CDR3 region has the DNA TGCAGTGCTCCACGTCCCACCGGGGAGCTGTTTTTT. Translation gives CSAPRPTGELFF.

There are many counts of this clonotype. The gene calls are TRBV20-1 and TRBJ2-7; 8 bases fit TRBD2. The ends lost 5 bases at V and 2 bases at J; junction bases unmatched: 5. CDR3 length equals 13 residues. CDR1 is DFQATT, CDR2 SNEGSKA, per germline (reference sequence). CDR3: CSALSGGPYEQYF. As DNA, the CDR3 is TGCAGTGCTCTGAGCGGGGGCCCCTACGAGCAGTACTTC.

In this sample, this clonotype turned up a few times. The V call is TRBV5-8, the J call TRBJ1-3; D gene uncertain. Germline-derived CDR1 and CDR2 are SGHTS and YDEGEE. The V end was cut by 2 bases, the J end by 6 bases, with 9 bases between. The CDR3 totals 13 residues. The CDR3 DNA reads TGTGCCAGCAGCTTTAACGCCCAAAACACCATATATTTT. This codes for CASSFNAQNTIYF. Filled out from reference TRBV5-8 and TRBJ1-3, the complete variable domain reads EAGVTQSPTHLIKTRGQQATLRCSPISGHTSVYWYQQALGLGLQFLLWYDEGEERNRGNFPPRFSGRQFPNYSSELNVNALELEDSALYLCASSFNAQNTIYFGEGSWLTVV.

This clonotype was found many times. The chain couples TRBV6-5 to TRBJ1-2; D not resolved. Germline assignment: CDR1 MNHEY and CDR2 SVGAGI. V was clipped by 0 bases and J by 4 bases, with 9 bases between them. This CDR3 spans 14 amino acids. CDR3 in DNA: TGTGCCAGCAGTTACTCTCAGTCCCGCTATGGCTACACCTTC. Protein product: CASSYSQSRYGYTF.

This clonotype was counted many times. The V and J genes are TRBV12-3 or TRBV12-4 and TRBJ1-3; D may be TRBD1 (5 bases). The V and J ends lost 6 bases and 0 bases respectively, with 18 bases between them. The CDR3 extends over 17 amino acids. The CDR3 sequence: CASRTGRRMSSGNTIYF. Written as DNA, the CDR3 is TGTGCCAGCAGGACGGGGCGGAGAATGAGCTCTGGAAACACCATATATTTT.

This rearrangement joins TRBV5-6 to TRBJ2-7; TRBD2 matches 7 bases. CDR3 length: 14 amino acids. Germline V gives CDR1 SGHDT, CDR2 YYEEEE. J gave up 0 bases and V 5 bases, and 5 bases lay outside the gene matches. Here the CDR3 DNA reads TGTGCCAGCAGAGTTTGGGGGGGCTCCTACGAGCAGTACTTC. Its protein is CASRVWGGSYEQYF.

This clonotype was seen repeatedly, ten times or more. As DNA, the CDR3 is TGTGCCAGCAGCGTTGACGGTGGGGACGAGACCCAGTACTTC. It translates to CASSVDGGDETQYF. The V gene is TRBV9, the J gene TRBJ2-5; possibly TRBD1 or TRBD2 for D (5 bases each). The V end was cut by 2 bases, the J end by 5 bases, with 13 bases between. CDR1 and CDR2 from the germline V gene are SGDLS and YYNGEE. This CDR3 has 14 residues.

This clonotype has ten or more counts. This chain links TRBV6-1 with TRBJ1-2, with D possibly matching TRBD1 (5 bases). CDR1 and CDR2 (germline): MNHNS, SASEGT. The germline V and J ends were trimmed by 3 bases and 8 bases, with 19 bases remaining between them. The length of the CDR3 is 15 residues. The DNA for the CDR3 is TGTGCCAGCAGTGAGTTCCACCGTCGGACACAGGGCTACACCTTC. Protein: CASSEFHRRTQGYTF.

The sample holds many counts of this clonotype. V usage is TRBV6-2 or TRBV6-3 and J usage is TRBJ2-7, with a possible D match to TRBD2 (6 bases). Germline V CDR1 and CDR2: MNHEY, SVGEGT. The germline V and J ends were trimmed by 5 bases and 9 bases, with 11 bases remaining between them. This CDR3 has 11 amino acids. As DNA, the CDR3 is TGTGCCAGCAGTGATGGGACTTCGCAGTACTTC. Translated: CASSDGTSQYF.

In its sample, this clonotype was seen many times. V and J are TRBV20-1 and TRBJ1-1; D not resolved. CDR3 length: 13 amino acids. CDR1 and CDR2 from the germline V gene are DFQATT and SNEGSKA (reference sequence). V shed 1 base and J shed 3 bases, with 9 bases lying between them. CDR3 nucleotide sequence: TGCAGTGCTAGAGCCGGGTTTGACACTGAAGCTTTCTTT. It encodes CSARAGFDTEAFF.

This clonotype was detected a few times. This chain joins TRBV28 and TRBJ1-1; 10 positions match TRBD1. J lost 3 bases, V lost 0 bases, and 7 bases had no gene match. There are 17 residues in the CDR3. Germline assignment: CDR1 MDHEN and CDR2 SYDVKM. The CDR3 spells CASSLWGTGVRDTEAFF. The CDR3 DNA follows: TGTGCCAGCAGTTTATGGGGGACAGGGGTACGCGACACTGAAGCTTTCTTT.

This clonotype came up many times. V gene TRBV6-2 or TRBV6-3 combines with J gene TRBJ1-5, with D uncertain. The CDR3 is 16 amino acids. V was clipped by 0 bases and J by 2 bases, with 11 bases between them. Germline CDR1 and CDR2: MNHEY and SVGEGT. The CDR3 DNA is TGTGCCAGCAGTTACTCTGGGTCACGCCGCAATCAGCCCCAGCATTTT. This encodes CASSYSGSRRNQPQHF.

The chain recombines TRBV20-1 with TRBJ2-7; D might be TRBD2 (6 bases). Germline V gene lookup returns CDR1 DFQATT and CDR2 SNEGSKA (reference sequence). Trimming stripped 6 bases from V and 2 bases from J, with 23 bases between. CDR3 length: 16 residues. The CDR3 bases are TGCAGTGCACAAGGAGCGGATAGCGGACGAACCTACGAGCAGTACTTC. Protein sequence: CSAQGADSGRTYEQYF.

This clonotype has a count of ten or more. The CDR3, as DNA: TGTGCCAGCATTGAGGACAGGGAAGGCTCCTACGAGCAGTACTTC. It specifies CASIEDREGSYEQYF. The genes are TRBV6-2 or TRBV6-3 and TRBJ2-7; 8 nucleotides agree with TRBD1. CDR1 is MNHEY and CDR2 is SVGEGT in the germline V gene. The CDR3 spans 15 residues. J gave up 0 bases and V 7 bases, and 8 bases lay outside the gene matches.

Ten or more counts support this clonotype. This chain connects TRBV10-1 to TRBJ2-5; no firm D call. The V and J ends lost 0 bases and 4 bases respectively, with 12 bases between them. In germline, CDR1 is WNHNN, CDR2 SYGVQD (reference sequence). This CDR3 contains 15 residues. DNA of the CDR3: TGCGCCAGCAGTGAGTCTCGGAGTGGGTCAGAGACCCAGTACTTC. As protein: CASSESRSGSETQYF.

The chain joins TRBV12-3 or TRBV12-4 to TRBJ1-2; 7 bases line up with TRBD1. With V trimmed by 1 base and J by 0 bases, 8 bases remained unmatched. The CDR3 has 17 amino acids. The CDR3 DNA reads TGTGCCAGCAGTTTAGGGATCAGGGGGAGCCCTAACTATGGCTACACCTTC. Its protein product is CASSLGIRGSPNYGYTF.

This clonotype turned up a few times. The V call is TRBV6-2 or TRBV6-3, the J call TRBJ2-2; maybe TRBD1 (5 bases). Germline V gene data show CDR1 as MNHEY and CDR2 as SVGEGT. V lost 0 bases and J lost 2, with 13 bases in between. This CDR3 has 17 residues. CDR3 DNA sequence: TGTGCCAGCAGTTACTCCCCAGGGCTATTAAACACCGGGGAGCTGTTTTTT. Its protein product is CASSYSPGLLNTGELFF.

This clonotype was detected many times. V is TRBV7-9 and J is TRBJ1-1, with D unclear. CDR1 is SEHNR, CDR2 FQNEAQ, per germline (reference sequence). CDR3 length: 12 amino acids. V was shortened by 8 bases and J by 2 bases, with 9 bases between the two germline ends. The DNA of the CDR3 is TGTGCCAGCCACGGTGACAACACTGAAGCTTTCTTT. This encodes CASHGDNTEAFF.

The J gene is TRBJ2-6, the V gene TRBV6-2 or TRBV6-3; TRBD2 agrees at 7 bases. The J segment lost 0 bases and the V segment lost 6 bases, leaving 2 bases of the junction unmatched. The CDR3 has 15 residues. The V gene's germline CDR1 is MNHEY and CDR2 SVGEGT. CDR3 sequence: CASSRTSSGANVLTF. CDR3 DNA sequence: TGTGCCAGCAGCCGGACTAGCTCTGGGGCCAACGTCCTGACTTTC.

Many counts were recorded for this clonotype. The J gene is TRBJ1-1, the V gene TRBV18; D is possibly TRBD1 (6 bases). V lost 3 bases, J lost 3 bases, and 20 bases lay in between. The V gene's germline CDR1 is KGHSH and CDR2 LQKENI. This CDR3 is built from 17 residues. The CDR3 DNA is TGTGCCAGCTCACCTATTGAGGGTGGGGGCGCGGACACTGAAGCTTTCTTT. Translating it yields CASSPIEGGGADTEAFF.

This clonotype was recorded many times. The chain recombines TRBV27 with TRBJ2-7; possibly TRBD1 for D (6 bases). This CDR3 contains 14 residues. The germline CDR1 and CDR2 sequences are MNHEY and SMNVEV (reference sequence). With 5 bases removed from V and 5 bases from J, the gap between germline ends came to 16 bases. In DNA, the CDR3 is TGTGCCAGCAGTGCAGGGGACATGCTAAACGAGCAGTACTTC. Translating it yields CASSAGDMLNEQYF.

This clonotype came up many times. The chain uses TRBV6-5 and TRBJ1-5; D is undetermined. Germline V gives CDR1 MNHEY, CDR2 SVGAGI. The V end lost 1 base, the J end lost 0 bases, and 7 bases lay between the germline ends. The CDR3 has 15 amino acids. CDR3 DNA sequence: TGTGCCAGCAGTTACTTGTGGGGTAGCAATCAGCCCCAGCATTTT. Encoded protein: CASSYLWGSNQPQHF.

Only a few counts were recorded for this clonotype. The chain recombines TRBV13 with TRBJ2-7, with 7 bases matching TRBD1. The CDR3 extends over 13 amino acids. Germline V gene lookup returns CDR1 PRHDT and CDR2 FYEKMQ (reference sequence). The V and J ends lost 9 bases and 4 bases, in that order; junction bases with no gene match: 9. Here the CDR3 reads CASDPTGSYEQYF. The CDR3 DNA is TGTGCCAGTGACCCGACAGGGTCTTACGAGCAGTACTTC.

Worth noting for this clonotype: This CDR3 is missing its conserved last phenylalanine or tryptophan, likely due to a read error. The chain couples TRBV12-3 or TRBV12-4 to TRBJ1-1; possibly TRBD1 for D (6 bases). The CDR3 sequence is 13 residues long. The V gene lost 7 bases and the J gene lost 1 base, with 10 bases spanning the gap. The CDR3 DNA sequence: TGTGCCAGCATTCTGACAGGGAACACTGAAGCTTTCTAT. Its protein is CASILTGNTEAFY.

V gene TRBV11-2 combines with J gene TRBJ2-7, with D possibly being TRBD2 (5 bases). Trimming took 5 bases from V and 5 from J, leaving 13 bases between them. CDR3 size: 13 residues. Germline CDR1 reads SGHAT; CDR2 reads FQNNGV. The CDR3 loop reads CASSLYPGDEQYF. The DNA for the CDR3 is TGTGCCAGCAGCCTCTACCCCGGGGACGAGCAGTACTTC.